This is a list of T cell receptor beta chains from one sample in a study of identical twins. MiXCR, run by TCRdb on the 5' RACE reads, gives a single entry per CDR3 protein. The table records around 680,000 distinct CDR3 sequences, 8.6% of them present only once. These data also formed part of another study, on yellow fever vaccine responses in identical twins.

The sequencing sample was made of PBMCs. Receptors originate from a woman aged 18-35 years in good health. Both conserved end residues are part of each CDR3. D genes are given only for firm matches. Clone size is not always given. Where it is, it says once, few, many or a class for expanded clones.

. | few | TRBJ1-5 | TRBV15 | TGTGCCACCAGCAGAGATCTAGGTGGGGGCAATCAGCCCCAGCATTTT | CATSRDLGGGNQPQHF
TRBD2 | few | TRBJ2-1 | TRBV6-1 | TGTGCCAGCAGCAAAGACAGGACTAGCGGCATAGACAATGAGCAGTTCTTC | CASSKDRTSGIDNEQFF
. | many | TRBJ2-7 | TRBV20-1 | TGCAGTGCTTCACCCTCTTGGATGGGCTCCTCCTACGAGCAGTACTTC | CSASPSWMGSSYEQYF
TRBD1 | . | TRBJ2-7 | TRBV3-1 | TGTGCCAGCAGCCCCGACAGGGGGGCCTACGAGCAGTACTTC | CASSPDRGAYEQYF
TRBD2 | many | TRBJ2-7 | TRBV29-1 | TGCAGCGTTGAAGGGACTAGCGGGAGCGGGTACGAGCAGTACTTC | CSVEGTSGSGYEQYF
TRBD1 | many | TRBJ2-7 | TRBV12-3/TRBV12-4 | TGTGCCAGCAGTTTAACAGGGGATCCCTACGAGCAGTACTTC | CASSLTGDPYEQYF
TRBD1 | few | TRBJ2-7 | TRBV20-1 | TGCAGTGCTGCCACACAGGGGCTCTCCTACGAGCAGTACTTC | CSAATQGLSYEQYF
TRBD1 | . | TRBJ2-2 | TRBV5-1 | TGCGCCAGCAGCTTGGCTCCCGGGACAGACACCGGGGAGCTGTTTTTT | CASSLAPGTDTGELFF
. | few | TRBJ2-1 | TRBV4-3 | TGCGCCAGCAGCCGGGACCTTGGGACCCCGCATGGGCAGTTCTTC | CASSRDLGTPHGQFF
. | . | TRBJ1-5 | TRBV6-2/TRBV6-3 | TGTGCCAGCAGTTACGCGACAGTTTATAGCAATCAGCCCCAGCATTTT | CASSYATVYSNQPQHF
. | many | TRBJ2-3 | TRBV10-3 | TGTGCCACTGGGGGAGCGGTAAGCACAGATACGCAGTATTTT | CATGGAVSTDTQYF
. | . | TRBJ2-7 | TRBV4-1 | TGCGCCAGCAGCCATCCCGAACGGGTTCACGAGCAGTACTTC | CASSHPERVHEQYF
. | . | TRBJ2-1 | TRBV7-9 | TGTGCCAGCAGCTCCCTACTCGTGGTCTCCTACAATGAGCAGTTCTTC | CASSSLLVVSYNEQFF
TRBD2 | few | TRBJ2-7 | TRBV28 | TGTGCCAGCAGTCTAACTAGCGTCTACGAGCAGTACTTC | CASSLTSVYEQYF
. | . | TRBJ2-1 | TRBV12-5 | TGTGCTAGTGGTTTGGATACTGGGAGCTCCTACAATGAGCAGTTCTTC | CASGLDTGSSYNEQFF
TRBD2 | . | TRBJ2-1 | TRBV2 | TGTGCCAGCAGTATCGTTAGCGGGAGTGGGGGTTACGTGCAGTTCTTC | CASSIVSGSGGYVQFF
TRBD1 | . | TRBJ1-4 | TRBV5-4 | TGTGCCAGCAGCCAACTTGACAGGGAAAGAGAAAAACTGTTTTTT | CASSQLDREREKLFF
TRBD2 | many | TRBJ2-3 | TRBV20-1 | TGCAGTGCTAGCCGGACTAGCGGGGGCAGCACAGATACGCAGTATTTT | CSASRTSGGSTDTQYF
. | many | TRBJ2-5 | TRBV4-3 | TGCGCCAGCAGCCAAAGACTTGAAGAGACCCAGTACTTC | CASSQRLEETQYF
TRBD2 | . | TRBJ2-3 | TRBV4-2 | TGTGCCAGCAGCCAAGAGGGGCAGCGGGGGGGAATCACAGATACGCAGTATTTT | CASSQEGQRGGITDTQYF
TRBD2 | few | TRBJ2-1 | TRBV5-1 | TGCGCCAGCAGCTCTCCGACTAGCGGGAGGGCTCTGTTCTTC | CASSSPTSGRALFF
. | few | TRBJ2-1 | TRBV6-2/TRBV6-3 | TGTGCCAGCACCGACGGCCCCAGCTCCTACAATGAGCAGTTCTTC | CASTDGPSSYNEQFF
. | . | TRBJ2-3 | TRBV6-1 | TGTGCCAGCAGTGAAATTCCTACAGGGCTAAGCACAGATACGCAGTATTTT | CASSEIPTGLSTDTQYF
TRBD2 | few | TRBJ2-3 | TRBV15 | TGTGCCACCAGCAGAGATTTTTCTAGCGGGGGGGAAACAGATACGCAGTATTTT | CATSRDFSSGGETDTQYF
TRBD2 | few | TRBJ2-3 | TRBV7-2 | TGTGCCAGCAGCCCGCATGGGACTAGCGGGAGGGGGGATACGCAGTATTTT | CASSPHGTSGRGDTQYF
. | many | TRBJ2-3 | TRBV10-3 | TGTGCCATCAGTGAGTACAATCCGGGACTCAACACAGATACGCAGTATTTT | CAISEYNPGLNTDTQYF
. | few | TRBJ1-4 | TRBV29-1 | TGCAGCGTGGGGCACAGCCTAAATGAAAAACTGTTTTTT | CSVGHSLNEKLFF
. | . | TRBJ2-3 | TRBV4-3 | TGCGCCAGCAGCCAAGATATAAGCCTAGCGCCCAGCACAGATACGCAGTATTTT | CASSQDISLAPSTDTQYF
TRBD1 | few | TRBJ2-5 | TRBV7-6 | TGTGCCAGCAGCGTATACCTGACAGGGAACCAAGAGACCCAGTACTTC | CASSVYLTGNQETQYF
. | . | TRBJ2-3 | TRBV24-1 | TGTGCCACCAGTGATTTGTCCTCACGGGGCGATACGCAGTATTTT | CATSDLSSRGDTQYF
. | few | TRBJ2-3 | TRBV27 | TGTGCCAGCAGTTCCCGGGTGGGTCTGGATACGCAGTATTTT | CASSSRVGLDTQYF
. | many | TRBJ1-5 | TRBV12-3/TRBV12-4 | TGTGCCAGCACAGTAGACGGTCACAATCAGCCCCAGCATTTT | CASTVDGHNQPQHF
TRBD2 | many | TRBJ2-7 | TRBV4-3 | TGCGCCAGCAGCCAAGATCGGCTAGCGGGAGGCGAGCAGTACTTC | CASSQDRLAGGEQYF
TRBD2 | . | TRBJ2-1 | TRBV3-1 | TGTGCCAGCAGCCGAGGGACTAGCGGAAATGAGCAGTTCTTC | CASSRGTSGNEQFF
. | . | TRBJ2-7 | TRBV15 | TGTGCCACCAGCCCCGGCAGTAGGAACGAGCAGTACTTC | CATSPGSRNEQYF
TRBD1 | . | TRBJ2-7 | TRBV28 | TGTGCCAGCAGCCCCCAAACAGGGGCCTACGAGCAGTACTTC | CASSPQTGAYEQYF
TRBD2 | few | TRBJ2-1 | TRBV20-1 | TGCAGTGCTAGAGATTTTAGCGGGAGGTCATATGAGCAGTTCTTC | CSARDFSGRSYEQFF
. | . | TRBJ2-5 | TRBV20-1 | TGCAGTGCTAGGAATCCGGGGGTGGAGACCCAGTACTTC | CSARNPGVETQYF
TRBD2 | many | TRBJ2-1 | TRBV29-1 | TGCAGCGTTCTGGCGGGGGGCTCCTACAATGAGCAGTTCTTC | CSVLAGGSYNEQFF
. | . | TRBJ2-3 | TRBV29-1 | TGCAGCGTCGTGGGACTGGCAGATACGCAGTATTTT | CSVVGLADTQYF
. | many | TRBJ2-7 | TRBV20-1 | TGCAGTGCTACTTCGGGGGAGGCTTGGGGCTCCTACGAGCAGTACTTC | CSATSGEAWGSYEQYF
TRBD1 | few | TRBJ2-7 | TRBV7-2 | TGTGCCAGCGGGTTGACAGGGGGCAACAACGAGCAGTACTTC | CASGLTGGNNEQYF
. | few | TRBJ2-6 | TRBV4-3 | TGCGCCAGCAGCCAAGATCGGGCGGCCTCTGGGGCCAACGTCCTGACTTTC | CASSQDRAASGANVLTF
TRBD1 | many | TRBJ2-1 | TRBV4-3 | TGCGCCAGCAGCCCAGTCCGGGACAGAGTTTACAATGAGCAGTTCTTC | CASSPVRDRVYNEQFF
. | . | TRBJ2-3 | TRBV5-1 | TGCGCCAGCATCCAAGGTACAGGAAGCACAGATACGCAGTATTTT | CASIQGTGSTDTQYF
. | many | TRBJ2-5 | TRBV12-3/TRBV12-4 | TGTGCCAGCAGTATTCGGGAGACCCAGTACTTC | CASSIRETQYF
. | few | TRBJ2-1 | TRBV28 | TGTGCCAGCACCACCGTGCCCGGGACCGAACAGTTCTTC | CASTTVPGTEQFF
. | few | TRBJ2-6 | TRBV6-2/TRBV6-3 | TGTGCCAGCAGAGGTTACTCTGGGGCCAACGTCCTGACTTTC | CASRGYSGANVLTF
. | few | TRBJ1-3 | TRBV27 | TGTGCCAGCAGTCCCTCGGTACCTGGAAACACCATATATTTT | CASSPSVPGNTIYF
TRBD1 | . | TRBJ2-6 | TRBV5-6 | TGTGCCACCCTGATGAACAGGGGCGCTGGGGCCAACGTCCTGACTTTC | CATLMNRGAGANVLTF
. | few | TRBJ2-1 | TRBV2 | TGTGCCAGCAGTGCCGGTCGGGGCGCCTACAATGAGCAGTTCTTC | CASSAGRGAYNEQFF